A single sample is the source of the 12 T cell receptor beta chains below, sequenced in a study of cytomegalovirus exposure and HLA in healthy donors. Sequencing was performed with immunoSEQ multiplex PCR; in TCRdb, only in-frame clones are kept and a portion is missing. In the table there are 140,000 to 150,000 clones, approximately 93% of which are singletons. The sequenced sample was PBMCs. The receptors originated from a man aged 18 to 30 in good health and CMV-seronegative.

For this clone: The junction departs from the called germline gene at one end, perhaps through a read error. This same CDR3 is encoded by further DNA sequences in the sample. The chain couples TRBV9 to TRBJ2-5; TRBD2 agrees at 9 bases. Germline-derived CDR1 and CDR2 are SGDLS and YYNGEE. The CDR3 totals 12 residues. The DNA of the CDR3 is TGTGCCAGTAGCGGGAGCGGAGAGACCCAGTACTTC. Amino acid sequence: CASSGSGETQYF.

The rearrangement uses TRBV2 and TRBJ1-5; 7 nucleotides agree with TRBD1. J lost 7 bases, V lost 5 bases, and 14 bases had no gene match. Germline V lookup: CDR1 SNHLY, CDR2 FYNNEI. This CDR3 spans 16 amino acids. The CDR3 DNA reads TGTGCCAGCAGTTCAACTGACAGGGTAGTCCGGCAGCCCCAGCATTTT. As protein: CASSSTDRVVRQPQHF.

This sequence joins TRBV6-5 and TRBJ2-7; tentatively, D is TRBD1 (5 bases). V was clipped by 5 bases and J by 6 bases, with 14 bases between them. The CDR3 extends over 13 amino acids. Germline V CDR1 and CDR2: MNHEY, SVGAGI. The CDR3 is CASSRQYESEQYV. CDR3 coding DNA: TGTGCCAGCAGTAGACAGTATGAGAGCGAGCAGTACGTC.

For the CDR3, the DNA is TGTGCCAGCAGCACCGGACTTCGGAAGAACACTGAAGCTTTCTTT. Encoded protein: CASSTGLRKNTEAFF. The chain carries TRBV11-2 and TRBJ1-1, with D uncertain. The CDR3 spans 15 residues. Trimming left V 5 bases short and J 1 base short, with 14 bases between. Germline CDR1 reads SGHAT; CDR2 reads FQNNGV.

V usage is TRBV7-6 and J usage is TRBJ1-1; 7 bases are a match to TRBD1. V shed 2 bases and J 1 base; nucleotides not matched to a gene: 7. This CDR3 is 16 amino acids long. From germline, CDR1 is SGHVS and CDR2 FNYEAQ. CDR3 sequence: CASSLRSTGANTEAFF. CDR3 DNA: TGTGCCAGCAGCTTACGTAGTACAGGGGCGAACACTGAAGCTTTCTTT.

J is TRBJ1-2 and V is TRBV5-6; D possibly corresponds to TRBD1 (5 bases). The V gene's germline CDR1 is SGHDT and CDR2 YYEEEE. The CDR3 is 14 amino acids. Trimming shortened V by 4 bases and J by 8 bases, and 18 bases separated the two germline ends. The CDR3 loop is CASSPGQILGGYTF. As DNA, the CDR3 is TGTGCCAGCAGCCCAGGACAAATCTTGGGCGGCTACACCTTC.

The V and J genes are TRBV9 and TRBJ1-1; 7 bases align to TRBD1. The CDR3 extends over 15 amino acids. Germline-derived CDR1 and CDR2 are SGDLS and YYNGEE. J gave up 0 bases and V 4 bases, and 6 bases lay outside the gene matches. The CDR3 bases are TGTGCCAGCAGCCTCCAAGGACAGGTGAACACTGAAGCTTTCTTT. It specifies CASSLQGQVNTEAFF.

The V gene is TRBV7-2, the J gene TRBJ1-5, with a weak D call TRBD1 (5 bases). There are 16 residues in the CDR3. The V gene lost 5 bases and the J gene lost 6 bases, with 20 bases spanning the gap. Germline CDR1 and CDR2: SGHTA and FQGNSA. In DNA form, the CDR3 reads TGTGCCAGCAGCGCTCTTCCGGGACTTACACGTCAGCCCCAGCATTTT. Its translation: CASSALPGLTRQPQHF.

V is TRBV2 and J is TRBJ1-5; TRBD1 might be the D (5 bases). The CDR3 runs 15 residues. The V gene's germline CDR1 is SNHLY and CDR2 FYNNEI. V was shortened by 5 bases and J by 2 bases, with 13 bases between the two germline ends. This CDR3 is CASSPDGAGNQPQHF. The CDR3 coding sequence is TGTGCCAGCAGTCCCGATGGGGCAGGCAATCAGCCCCAGCATTTT.

This clone came up a few times. This sequence joins TRBV9 and TRBJ2-1, with 12 bases lining up with TRBD2. V was pared by 0 bases and J by 8 bases, with 6 bases of the junction left unmatched. The CDR3 is made up of 16 amino acids. Germline V gives CDR1 SGDLS, CDR2 YYNGEE. CDR3 sequence (DNA): TGTGCCAGCAGCGTAGCTACTAGCGGGAGGCTCTATGAGCAGTTCTTC. Encoded protein: CASSVATSGRLYEQFF.

This clone was detected once. This sequence joins TRBV6-6 and TRBJ1-2; D unresolved. The V end lost 0 bases, the J end lost 8 bases, and 16 bases lay between the germline ends. Germline values: CDR1 MNHNY, CDR2 SVGAGI (reference sequence). This CDR3 has 15 residues. The CDR3 is CASSYSLGFGGGYTF. For the CDR3, the DNA is TGTGCCAGCAGTTACTCTTTGGGTTTTGGAGGGGGCTACACCTTC.

The chain employs TRBV6-1 and TRBJ1-3; D perhaps matches TRBD1 (6 bases). In germline, CDR1 is MNHNS, CDR2 SASEGT. V was trimmed by 4 bases and J by 0 bases, leaving 10 bases between them. The length of the CDR3 is 15 residues. CDR3 protein: CASSGDTYSGNTIYF. DNA for the CDR3: TGTGCCAGCAGTGGGGACACTTACTCTGGAAACACCATATATTTT.